The 24 T cell receptor beta chains below come from one sample, sequenced in a study of patients and donors after allogeneic stem cell transplantation. TCRdb analysed the RT-PCR reads with MiXCR anew, one entry per CDR3 protein. In the table there are roughly 940,000 distinct CDR3 sequences, roughly 18% of which are singletons. The source material was blood, either unsorted or a sorted T cell fraction (not recorded which). The receptors were gathered from a human donor who was either an allogeneic HSCT recipient or a stem cell or donor lymphocyte infusion donor (not recorded which). It is not recorded whose cells these are; they may come from a transplant donor.

CDR3 amino acids: CASGPPVDTQYF. The CDR3 nucleotides read TGTGCTAGTGGTCCTCCGGTGGATACGCAGTATTTT. The genes are TRBV12-5 and TRBJ2-3; D remains ambiguous. The CDR3 sequence is 12 residues long. CDR1 and CDR2 (germline): LGHNT, FRNRAP. V dropped 5 bases and J dropped 6 bases, with 9 bases sitting between them.

The chain employs TRBV7-9 and TRBJ1-1; D is unclear. The CDR3 covers 13 residues. From germline, CDR1 is SEHNR and CDR2 FQNEAQ (reference sequence). Trimming left V 1 base short and J 5 bases short, with 8 bases between. CDR3 sequence (DNA): TGTGCCAGCAGCTTAGTTTCGGTTACTGAAGCTTTCTTT. It specifies CASSLVSVTEAFF.

The chain couples TRBV2 to TRBJ1-1; no firm D call. The CDR3 is 15 amino acids. Trimming stripped 3 bases from V and 0 bases from J, with 11 bases between. Germline assignment: CDR1 SNHLY and CDR2 FYNNEI. CDR3 amino acids: CASSEGRGMNTEAFF. The CDR3 DNA reads as TGTGCCAGCAGTGAGGGCCGAGGAATGAACACTGAAGCTTTCTTT.

This clonotype was observed a few times. The chain couples TRBV3-1 to TRBJ2-4; 7 nucleotides align to TRBD1. The trim removed 4 bases at V and 7 bases at J, leaving 4 bases unmatched. CDR3 size: 13 residues. Germline loops: CDR1 LGHDT, CDR2 YNNKEL (reference sequence). CDR3 DNA sequence: TGTGCCAGCAGCCGAGACAGGGTGAACATTCAGTACTTC. As protein: CASSRDRVNIQYF.

Points on this clonotype: This may be a read error, as it is one base from a much larger clone. The chain combines TRBV6-2 or TRBV6-3 with TRBJ2-7, with 8 nucleotides matching TRBD1. Germline V gives CDR1 MNHEY, CDR2 SVGEGT. With V trimmed by 6 bases and J by 3 bases, 4 bases remained unmatched. The CDR3 is 13 amino acids. The CDR3 sequence: CASRPGQDYEQYF. DNA for the CDR3: TGTGCCAGCAGACCGGGACAGGACTACGAGCAGTACTTC.

This clonotype showed up just a few times. The chain has TRBV6-5 and TRBJ2-3, with 8 bases identical to TRBD1. The CDR3 is 12 residues long. Germline trimming cut 6 bases from V and 7 bases from J; bases unmatched to any gene: 3. In germline, CDR1 is MNHEY, CDR2 SVGAGI. CDR3 nucleotide sequence: TGTGCCAGCAGCGGACAGGGAAATACGCAGTATTTT. It is translated as CASSGQGNTQYF.

CDR3 nucleotide sequence: TGCAGCGTTGAATCGGTAGCCAGCTACGAGCAGTACTTC. Its translation: CSVESVASYEQYF. This sequence joins TRBV29-1 and TRBJ2-7; D is unresolved. The CDR3 has 13 residues. CDR1 is SQVTM and CDR2 is ANQGSEA in the germline V gene. V was pared by 2 bases and J by 3 bases, with 11 bases between.

This clonotype was seen more than once but under ten times. This chain links TRBV12-3 or TRBV12-4 with TRBJ2-7; 9 bases are a match to TRBD1. The CDR3 loop spans 14 amino acids. J lost 3 bases, V lost 6 bases, and 6 bases had no gene match. The CDR3: CASRPGQGNYEQYF. As DNA, the CDR3 is TGTGCCAGCAGACCCGGACAGGGGAACTACGAGCAGTACTTC.

This clonotype appeared a few times. The germline gene is not matched at one end of the junction; a read error may be the cause. The rearrangement uses TRBV7-7 and TRBJ2-5; D remains unclear. The germline CDR1 and CDR2 sequences are SSHAT and FNYEAQ (reference sequence). CDR3 length: 13 amino acids. The CDR3 DNA follows: TGTGCTAGCAGCCACTCCTTGGGGAAGACCCAGTACTTC. Translation: CASSHSLGKTQYF.

The chain links TRBV30 to TRBJ2-5; D is ambiguous. V lost 2 bases and J 0 bases, leaving 16 bases between the germline ends. This CDR3 spans 16 amino acids. Per germline, CDR1 GTSNPN and CDR2 SVGIG (reference sequence). CDR3 sequence (DNA): TGTGCCTGGAGTCCTGGGGTCAAACTTTACCAAGAGACCCAGTACTTC. Translating it yields CAWSPGVKLYQETQYF.

The gene calls are TRBV20-1 and TRBJ2-7; D unresolved. Germline CDR1 is DFQATT and CDR2 is SNEGSKA (reference sequence). V was cut by 1 base and J by 0 bases, with 10 bases left in between. This CDR3 region has 14 residues. The DNA for the CDR3 is TGCAGTGCTAGAGGTGCTGCGAGCTCCTACGAGCAGTACTTC. Translated: CSARGAASSYEQYF.

The chain joins TRBV4-3 to TRBJ1-2; 9 nucleotides agree with TRBD1. V was pared by 4 bases and J by 4 bases, with 10 bases of the junction left unmatched. CDR3 length: 16 residues. Germline V lookup: CDR1 LGHNA, CDR2 YSLEER. CDR3: CASSPRTGANAYGYTF. CDR3 DNA: TGCGCCAGCAGCCCGAGGACAGGGGCAAACGCCTATGGCTACACCTTC.

There are a few counts of this clonotype. V usage is TRBV27 and J usage is TRBJ2-7, with 12 nucleotides matching TRBD2. This CDR3 has 17 residues. The germline V gene encodes CDR1 MNHEY and CDR2 SMNVEV (reference sequence). V shed 2 bases, J shed 3 bases, and the junction held 8 bases outside the gene matches. Here the CDR3 DNA reads TGTGCCAGCAGTTTACTAGCGGGAGGGGAGCGGGTCTACGAGCAGTACTTC. It translates to CASSLLAGGERVYEQYF.

This clonotype was observed a few times. The rearrangement joins TRBV7-2 to TRBJ2-4; TRBD2 matches 10 bases. The CDR3 spans 17 residues. The germline V gene encodes CDR1 SGHTA and CDR2 FQGNSA. J was trimmed by 9 bases and V by 3 bases; bases with no gene match: 14. The CDR3 here is CASSFDSSGGLGGIQYF. The CDR3 nucleotides are TGTGCCAGCAGCTTTGACTCTAGCGGGGGCCTTGGGGGCATTCAGTACTTC. Full variable domain (outside the CDR3, taken from reference TRBV7-2 and TRBJ2-4): GAGVSQSPSNKVTEKGKDVELRCDPISGHTALYWYRQSLGQGLEFLIYFQGNSAPDKSGLPSDRFSAERTGGSVSTLTIQRTQQEDSAVYLCASSFDSSGGLGGIQYFGAGTRLSVL.

This clonotype came up a few times. The chain uses TRBV24-1 and TRBJ2-1; D tentatively fits TRBD1 or TRBD2 (6 bases each). V lost 1 base and J 8 bases, leaving 14 bases between the germline ends. CDR1 and CDR2 (germline): KGHDR, SFDVKD. The CDR3 runs to 15 residues. This CDR3 is CATSDFGGAQDEQFF. In DNA form, the CDR3 reads TGTGCCACCAGTGATTTCGGGGGCGCACAGGATGAGCAGTTCTTC.

Of note for this clonotype: In this CDR3 the conserved last residue, phenylalanine or tryptophan, is missing, so a read error is likely. This chain uses TRBV5-1 with TRBJ1-2; D possibly corresponds to TRBD1 (6 bases). Germline loops: CDR1 SGHRS, CDR2 YFSETQ. The CDR3 contains 14 residues. V was cut by 2 bases and J by 5 bases, with 13 bases left in between. CDR3 nucleotide sequence: TGCGCCAGCAGCTTCTTGGCAGGGACATATGGCTACACCATC. As protein: CASSFLAGTYGYTI.

This clonotype was seen only a few times. The rearrangement joins TRBV5-6 to TRBJ1-5; no clear D gene. Trimming stripped 0 bases from V and 8 bases from J, with 18 bases between. The CDR3 is 16 residues long. Germline V gives CDR1 SGHDT, CDR2 YYEEEE. The CDR3: CASSLAQGGSREPQHF. The CDR3 region has the DNA TGTGCCAGCAGCTTGGCCCAAGGAGGGTCAAGAGAGCCCCAGCATTTT. Combining the CDR3 with reference TRBV5-6 and TRBJ1-5 gives the whole variable domain DAGVTQSPTHLIKTRGQQVTLRCSPKSGHDTVSWYQQALGQGPQFIFQYYEEEERQRGNFPDRFSGHQFPNYSSELNVNALLLGDSALYLCASSLAQGGSREPQHFGDGTRLSIL.

The chain employs TRBV12-3 or TRBV12-4 and TRBJ2-7; D remains unclear. The CDR3 extends over 12 amino acids. Trimming stripped 4 bases from V and 4 bases from J, with 8 bases between. CDR3 in amino acids: CASSYRLYEQYF. DNA of the CDR3: TGTGCCAGCAGTTATCGTTTATACGAGCAGTACTTC.

This clonotype was counted a few times. The V gene is TRBV20-1, the J gene TRBJ2-5; possible D gene TRBD2, 6 bases. This CDR3 comprises 13 residues. Trimming removed 5 bases from V and 7 bases from J, with 17 bases in between. Germline CDR1 is DFQATT and CDR2 is SNEGSKA (reference sequence). The CDR3 nucleotides read TGCAGTGCTGGCCGGGACTTGATGGGGACCCAGTACTTC. Its translation: CSAGRDLMGTQYF.

This clonotype was seen more than once but under ten times. The rearrangement uses TRBV5-1 and TRBJ2-3, with no clear D. This CDR3 is built from 13 residues. Germline V gene lookup returns CDR1 SGHRS and CDR2 YFSETQ. Trimming took 4 bases from V and 3 from J, leaving 9 bases between them. CDR3 loop: CASSHPRTDTQYF. The CDR3 DNA reads as TGCGCCAGCAGCCACCCTCGGACAGATACGCAGTATTTT.

This clonotype was picked up many times. The chain combines TRBV5-1 with TRBJ2-1; 9 bases line up with TRBD2. The V and J ends lost 4 bases and 3 bases, in that order; junction bases with no gene match: 8. The CDR3 runs to 16 residues. CDR1 and CDR2 from the germline V gene are SGHRS and YFSETQ. The CDR3 sequence: CASSQSAGGLYNEQFF. In nucleotides, the CDR3 is TGCGCCAGCAGCCAGTCAGCGGGAGGCCTCTACAATGAGCAGTTCTTC.

The V gene is TRBV6-1, the J gene TRBJ2-1; the match to TRBD2 covers 9 bases. Germline V lookup: CDR1 MNHNS, CDR2 SASEGT. CDR3 length equals 13 residues. Germline trimming cut 8 bases from V and 7 bases from J; bases unmatched to any gene: 6. Here the CDR3 reads CASEAGGRNEQFF. The CDR3 DNA is TGTGCCAGCGAAGCGGGAGGAAGGAATGAGCAGTTCTTC.

V is TRBV29-1 and J is TRBJ1-1, with 10 bases that match TRBD1. CDR3 length: 14 amino acids. CDR1 is SQVTM, CDR2 ANQGSEA, per germline. V was clipped by 6 bases and J by 0 bases; unmatched bases: 4. CDR3 sequence (DNA): TGCAGCGTCAGACAGGGGGCCATGAACACTGAAGCTTTCTTT. This gives the protein CSVRQGAMNTEAFF.

For this clonotype: A read error is possible here, since a much larger clone lies one base away. The chain recombines TRBV10-3 with TRBJ2-2; tentatively, D is TRBD2 (6 bases). Germline CDR1 reads ENHRY; CDR2 reads SYGVKD. This CDR3 has 16 residues. In nucleotides, the CDR3 is TGTGCCATCAGTGAGTCCGCTAGCGCGAACGCCGGGGAGCTGTTTTTT. Translated, it gives CAISESASANAGELFF.